The clone carrying this TCR beta chain was counted only a few times. This entry comes from a study of beta chain features in type 1 diabetes. Sequencing targeted expressed TCRB transcripts, as all isolated RNA had been reverse transcribed. Only in-frame clones appear in the TCRdb table, and some are missing; sequencing was by immunoSEQ multiplex PCR. The sample holds roughly 400,000 clones, about 15% seen once. The CDR3 loop spans 15 amino acids. V was cut by 0 bases and J by 1 base, with 7 bases left in between. Germline V gene data show CDR1 as SGDLS and CDR2 as YYNGEE. The chain has TRBV9 and TRBJ2-2; no reliable D call. The receptor comes from a man aged 25-45 years in good health. Sequencing was done on a sample of naive CD4+ T cells from blood. CDR3 DNA sequence: TGTGCCAGCAGCGTAGAACTGAAGAACACCGGGGAGCTGTTTTTT. Protein: CASSVELKNTGELFF.